These 8 T cell receptor beta chains share one sample of origin, sequenced in a study of T cell responses to AZD1222 COVID-19 vaccine. TCRdb keeps only in-frame clones here, not all; method: immunoSEQ multiplex PCR. The data contain roughly 130,000 clones, 88% of them singletons. The sequenced sample was peripheral blood, obtained on day 0 of MenACWY control vaccination. These receptors were taken from an adult in good health.

The rearrangement links TRBV19 to TRBJ2-7; maybe TRBD2 (5 bases). The CDR3 loop spans 15 amino acids. V dropped 5 bases and J dropped 5 bases, with 19 bases sitting between them. Germline CDR1 and CDR2: LNHDA and SQIVND (reference sequence). CDR3 DNA sequence: TGTGCCAGTAGTGATCCCGGGGATTTTCGCGACGAGCAGTACTTC. Its translation: CASSDPGDFRDEQYF.

The V and J genes are TRBV5-1 and TRBJ1-2, with D perhaps TRBD1 (5 bases). In germline, CDR1 is SGHRS, CDR2 YFSETQ. Trimming cost V 2 bases and J 8 bases, with 13 bases left between them. The CDR3 is made up of 13 amino acids. CDR3 amino acids: CASSLLGRAGYTF. CDR3 bases: TGCGCCAGCAGCTTACTGGGGCGTGCCGGCTACACCTTC.

This chain connects TRBV5-1 to TRBJ1-6, with 9 bases fitting TRBD1. V lost 0 bases to trimming and J lost 7 bases; unmatched junction nucleotides: 2. Germline V lookup: CDR1 SGHRS, CDR2 YFSETQ. The CDR3 length is 15 residues. CDR3 DNA: TGCGCCAGCAGCTTGGCCGGGACAGGGAATTCACCCCTCCACTTT. Amino acid sequence: CASSLAGTGNSPLHF.

The chain combines TRBV6-5 with TRBJ2-7, with a possible D match to TRBD2 (5 bases). This CDR3 is 13 amino acids long. Trimming pared 8 bases from V and 3 bases from J, leaving 14 bases between. Germline V CDR1 and CDR2: MNHEY, SVGAGI. The CDR3 spells CASSREKSYEQYF. The CDR3 coding sequence is TGTGCCAGCTCGAGGGAGAAGAGCTACGAGCAGTACTTC.

This chain joins TRBV6-5 and TRBJ2-3, with no clear D. The CDR3 spans 13 residues. From germline, CDR1 is MNHEY and CDR2 SVGAGI. V shed 2 bases and J shed 1 base, with 4 bases lying between them. The CDR3 loop reads CASSYLRTDTQYF. In DNA, the CDR3 is TGTGCCAGCAGTTACCTACGCACAGATACGCAGTATTTT.

This clone has a single count. The V and J genes are TRBV18 and TRBJ1-1; D not resolved. CDR3 length equals 15 residues. CDR1 and CDR2 (germline): KGHSH, LQKENI. V lost 3 bases to trimming and J lost 8 bases, with 19 bases between them. This CDR3 reads CASSPRPGILSEAFF. In DNA form, the CDR3 reads TGTGCCAGCTCACCCCGGCCGGGGATACTATCCGAAGCTTTCTTT.

V usage is TRBV27 and J usage is TRBJ2-2; weak D call: TRBD1 (7 bases). Germline V gene data show CDR1 as MNHEY and CDR2 as SMNVEV (reference sequence). Trimming removed 5 bases at V and 6 bases at J, with 13 bases between. The CDR3 spans 14 residues. The CDR3 protein is CASSAGGSPGELFF. In nucleotides, the CDR3 is TGTGCCAGCAGTGCAGGGGGGTCTCCCGGGGAGCTGTTTTTT.

This chain links TRBV5-1 with TRBJ1-1, with D perhaps matching TRBD1 (6 bases). The length of the CDR3 is 13 residues. V lost 7 bases to trimming and J lost 8 bases, with 18 bases between them. The V gene's germline CDR1 is SGHRS and CDR2 YFSETQ. CDR3 region: CASREGGLGEAFF. Here the CDR3 DNA reads TGCGCCAGCCGGGAAGGGGGTTTGGGGGAAGCTTTCTTT.